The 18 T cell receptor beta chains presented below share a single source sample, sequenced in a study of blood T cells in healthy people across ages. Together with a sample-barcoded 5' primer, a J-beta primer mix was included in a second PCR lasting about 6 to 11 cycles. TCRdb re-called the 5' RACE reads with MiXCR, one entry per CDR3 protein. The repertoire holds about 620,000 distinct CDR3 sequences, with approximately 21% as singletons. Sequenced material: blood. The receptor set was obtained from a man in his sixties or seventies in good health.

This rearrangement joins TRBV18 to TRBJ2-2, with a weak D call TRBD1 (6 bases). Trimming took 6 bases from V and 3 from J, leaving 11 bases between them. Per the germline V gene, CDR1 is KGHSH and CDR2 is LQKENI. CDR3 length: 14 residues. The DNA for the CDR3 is TGTGCCAGCTCCGAGGACAGATACACCGGGGAGCTGTTTTTT. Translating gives CASSEDRYTGELFF.

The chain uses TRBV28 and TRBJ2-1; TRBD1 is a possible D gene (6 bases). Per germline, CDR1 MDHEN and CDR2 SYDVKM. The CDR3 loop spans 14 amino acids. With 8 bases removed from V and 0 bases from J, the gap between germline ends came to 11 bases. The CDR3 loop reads CASLQGYSYNEQFF. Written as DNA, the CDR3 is TGTGCCAGCCTACAGGGCTACTCCTACAATGAGCAGTTCTTC.

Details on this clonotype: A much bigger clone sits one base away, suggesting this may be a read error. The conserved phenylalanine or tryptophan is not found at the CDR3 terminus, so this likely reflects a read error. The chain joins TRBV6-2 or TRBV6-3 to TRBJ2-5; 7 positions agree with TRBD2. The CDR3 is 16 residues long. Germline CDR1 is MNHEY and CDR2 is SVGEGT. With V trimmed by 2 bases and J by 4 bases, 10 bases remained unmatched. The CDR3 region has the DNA TGTGCCAGCAGTTACCCGCTGGCGGGAGTTAGAGAGACCCAGTACTGC. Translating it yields CASSYPLAGVRETQYC.

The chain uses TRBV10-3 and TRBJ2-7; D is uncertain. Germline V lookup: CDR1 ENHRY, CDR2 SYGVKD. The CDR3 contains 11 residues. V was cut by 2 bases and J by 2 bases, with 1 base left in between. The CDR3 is CAISETYEQYF. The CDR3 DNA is TGTGCCATCAGTGAGACCTACGAGCAGTACTTC.

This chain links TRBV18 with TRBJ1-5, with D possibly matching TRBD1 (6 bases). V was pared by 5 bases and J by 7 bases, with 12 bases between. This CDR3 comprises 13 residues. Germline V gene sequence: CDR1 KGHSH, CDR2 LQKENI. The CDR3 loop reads CASSSTGRQPQHF. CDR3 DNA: TGTGCCAGCTCAAGTACAGGGAGACAGCCCCAGCATTTT.

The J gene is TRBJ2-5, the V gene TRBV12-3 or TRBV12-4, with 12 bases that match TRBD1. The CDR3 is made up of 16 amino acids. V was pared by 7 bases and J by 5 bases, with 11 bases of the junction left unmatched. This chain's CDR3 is CASTRSGTGGWETQYF. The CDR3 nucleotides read TGTGCCAGCACTAGATCCGGGACAGGGGGCTGGGAGACCCAGTACTTC.

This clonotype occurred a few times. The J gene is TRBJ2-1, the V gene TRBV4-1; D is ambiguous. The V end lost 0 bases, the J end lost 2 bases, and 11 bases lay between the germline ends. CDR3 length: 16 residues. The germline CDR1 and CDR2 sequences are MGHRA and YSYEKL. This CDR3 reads CASSQEGPITYNEQFF. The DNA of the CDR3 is TGCGCCAGCAGCCAAGAGGGTCCCATCACCTACAATGAGCAGTTCTTC.

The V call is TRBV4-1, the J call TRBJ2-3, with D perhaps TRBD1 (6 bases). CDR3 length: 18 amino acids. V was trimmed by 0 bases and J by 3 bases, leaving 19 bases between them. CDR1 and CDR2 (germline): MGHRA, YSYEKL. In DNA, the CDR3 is TGCGCCAGCAGCCAAGATTTCCTACAGGGCGCAGGGACAGATACGCAGTATTTT. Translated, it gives CASSQDFLQGAGTDTQYF.

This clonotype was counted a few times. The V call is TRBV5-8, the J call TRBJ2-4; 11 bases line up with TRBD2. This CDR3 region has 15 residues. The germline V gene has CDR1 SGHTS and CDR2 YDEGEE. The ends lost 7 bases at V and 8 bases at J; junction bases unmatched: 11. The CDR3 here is CASEEILAGEYIQYF. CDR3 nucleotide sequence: TGTGCCAGCGAAGAAATACTAGCGGGAGAGTACATTCAGTACTTC.

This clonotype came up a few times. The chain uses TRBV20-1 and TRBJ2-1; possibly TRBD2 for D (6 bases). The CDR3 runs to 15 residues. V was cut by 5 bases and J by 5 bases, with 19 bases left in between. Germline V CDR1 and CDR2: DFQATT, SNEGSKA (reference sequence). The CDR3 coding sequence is TGCAGTGCTCGAGTTAAATCGGGACTTCACAATGAGCAGTTCTTC. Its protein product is CSARVKSGLHNEQFF.

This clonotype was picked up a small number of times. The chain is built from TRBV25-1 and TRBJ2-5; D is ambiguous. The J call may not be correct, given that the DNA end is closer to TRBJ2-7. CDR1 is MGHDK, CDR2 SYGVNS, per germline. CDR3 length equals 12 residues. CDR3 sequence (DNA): TGTGCCAGCAGTGAATGGGTAGACGAGCAGTACTTC. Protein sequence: CASSEWVDEQYF.

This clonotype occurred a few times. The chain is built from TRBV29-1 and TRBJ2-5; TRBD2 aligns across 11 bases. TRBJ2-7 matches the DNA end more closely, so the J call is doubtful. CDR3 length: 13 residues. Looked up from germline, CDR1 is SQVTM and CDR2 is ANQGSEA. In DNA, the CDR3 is TGCAGCGTTGTGGCTCTAGCGGGAGGCGAGCAGTACTTC. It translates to CSVVALAGGEQYF.

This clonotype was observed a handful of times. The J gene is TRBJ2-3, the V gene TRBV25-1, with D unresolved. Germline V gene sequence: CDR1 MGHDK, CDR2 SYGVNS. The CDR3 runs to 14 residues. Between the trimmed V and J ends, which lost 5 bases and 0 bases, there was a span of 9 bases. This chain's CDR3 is CASSPTLSTDTQYF. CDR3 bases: TGTGCCAGCAGTCCGACTCTTAGCACAGATACGCAGTATTTT.

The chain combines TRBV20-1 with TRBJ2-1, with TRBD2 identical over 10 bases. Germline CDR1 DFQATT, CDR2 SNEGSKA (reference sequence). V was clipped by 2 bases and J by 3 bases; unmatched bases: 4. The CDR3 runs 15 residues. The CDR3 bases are TGCAGTGCTAGACCGCGGACTAGCGGCTACAATGAGCAGTTCTTC. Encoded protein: CSARPRTSGYNEQFF.

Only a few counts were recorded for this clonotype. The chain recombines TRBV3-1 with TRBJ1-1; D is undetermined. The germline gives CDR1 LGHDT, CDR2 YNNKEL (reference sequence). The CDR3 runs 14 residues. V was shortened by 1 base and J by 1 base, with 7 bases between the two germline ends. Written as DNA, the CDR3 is TGTGCCAGCAGCCAAGGACAACCGAACACTGAAGCTTTCTTT. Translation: CASSQGQPNTEAFF.

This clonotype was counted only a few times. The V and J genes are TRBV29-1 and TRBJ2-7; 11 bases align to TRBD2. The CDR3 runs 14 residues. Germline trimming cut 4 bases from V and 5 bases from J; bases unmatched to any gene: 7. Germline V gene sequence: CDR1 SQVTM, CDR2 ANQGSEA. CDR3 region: CSVGVAGGPNEQYF. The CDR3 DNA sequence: TGCAGCGTTGGAGTAGCGGGAGGGCCCAACGAGCAGTACTTC.

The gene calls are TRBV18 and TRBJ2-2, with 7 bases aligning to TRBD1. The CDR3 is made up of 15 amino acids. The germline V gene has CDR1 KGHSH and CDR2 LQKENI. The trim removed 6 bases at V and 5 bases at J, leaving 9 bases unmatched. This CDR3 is CASSPSAGGTGELFF. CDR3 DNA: TGTGCCAGCTCCCCGTCGGCAGGGGGAACCGGGGAGCTGTTTTTT.

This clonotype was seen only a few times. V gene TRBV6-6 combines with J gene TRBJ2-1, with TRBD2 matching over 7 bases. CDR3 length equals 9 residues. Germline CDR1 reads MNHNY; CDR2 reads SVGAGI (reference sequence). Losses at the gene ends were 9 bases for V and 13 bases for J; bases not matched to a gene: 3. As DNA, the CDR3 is TGTGCCAGTGGGAGGGGACAGTTCTTC. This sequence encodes CASGRGQFF.